The 8 T cell receptor beta chains below come from one sample, sequenced in a study of cytomegalovirus exposure and HLA in healthy donors. Vbeta (60) and Jbeta (13) primers were used in the PCR. Libraries were prepared by immunoSEQ multiplex PCR; TCRdb keeps only in-frame clonotypes and omits some of them. The sample holds some 190,000 clones, more than 75% seen once. Sequenced input: PBMCs. These receptor sequences come from a woman aged 30 to 39 in good health and CMV-seropositive.

This clone has only one observation. The gene calls are TRBV25-1 and TRBJ2-2; maybe TRBD1 (6 bases). The V end was cut by 8 bases, the J end by 1 base, with 14 bases between. The CDR3 is made up of 15 amino acids. Germline loops: CDR1 MGHDK, CDR2 SYGVNS. CDR3 residues: CASGVTGQNTGELFF. As DNA, the CDR3 is TGTGCCAGCGGGGTGACAGGACAGAACACCGGGGAGCTGTTTTTT.

The chain couples TRBV28 to TRBJ1-5; D call uncertain. With 1 base removed from V and 7 bases from J, the gap between germline ends came to 11 bases. CDR1 and CDR2 (germline): MDHEN, SYDVKM. This CDR3 is 14 amino acids long. CDR3 loop: CASSLLAAGQPQHF. CDR3 nucleotide sequence: TGTGCCAGCAGTTTATTGGCCGCGGGGCAGCCCCAGCATTTT.

The sample holds a few counts of this clone. V and J are TRBV28 and TRBJ2-5, with a possible D match to TRBD2 (5 bases). Germline V gives CDR1 MDHEN, CDR2 SYDVKM. V was shortened by 6 bases and J by 4 bases, with 18 bases between the two germline ends. The CDR3 runs to 15 residues. The chain's CDR3 is CASSFPTNRGETQYF. The DNA of the CDR3 is TGTGCCAGCAGCTTTCCTACTAACCGGGGAGAGACCCAGTACTTC.

This clone was seen a single time. The chain joins TRBV2 to TRBJ1-2, with TRBD1 identical over 7 bases. This CDR3 has 14 residues. Trimming cost V 0 bases and J 6 bases; bases outside gene matches: 4. Germline V lookup: CDR1 SNHLY, CDR2 FYNNEI. This CDR3 is CASSEARQGNGYTF. The CDR3, as DNA: TGTGCCAGCAGTGAAGCGAGACAGGGCAATGGCTACACCTTC.

The chain couples TRBV4-2 to TRBJ2-2, with D unresolved. Germline-derived CDR1 and CDR2 are LGHNA and YNFKEQ. This CDR3 is built from 16 residues. The V end lost 0 bases, the J end lost 5 bases, and 13 bases lay between the germline ends. The CDR3 loop is CASSQEYAEQTGELFF. In nucleotides, the CDR3 is TGTGCCAGCAGCCAAGAGTACGCCGAACAGACCGGGGAGCTGTTTTTT.

This rearrangement joins TRBV7-2 to TRBJ1-2, with unresolved D. The CDR3 runs 13 residues. The germline CDR1 and CDR2 sequences are SGHTA and FQGNSA. Trimming took 2 bases from V and 2 from J, leaving 6 bases between them. The CDR3 nucleotides read TGTGCCAGCAGCTTACGGGAGAACTATGGCTACACCTTC. Amino acid sequence: CASSLRENYGYTF. Drawing the rest from reference TRBV7-2 and TRBJ1-2, the complete variable domain is GAGVSQSPSNKVTEKGKDVELRCDPISGHTALYWYRQSLGQGLEFLIYFQGNSAPDKSGLPSDRFSAERTGGSVSTLTIQRTQQEDSAVYLCASSLRENYGYTFGSGTRLTVV.

The chain links TRBV4-3 to TRBJ2-7; possible D gene TRBD2, 6 bases. The V gene lost 0 bases and the J gene lost 0 bases, with 9 bases spanning the gap. The CDR3 length is 15 residues. Germline V gene data show CDR1 as LGHNA and CDR2 as YSLEER. The CDR3 sequence is CASSQEAGPSYEQYF. The CDR3 DNA follows: TGCGCCAGCAGCCAAGAGGCGGGACCCTCCTACGAGCAGTACTTC.

V and J are TRBV4-2 and TRBJ2-1; 10 nucleotides align to TRBD2. This CDR3 has 20 residues. J was trimmed by 0 bases and V by 0 bases; bases with no gene match: 11. Germline CDR1 reads LGHNA; CDR2 reads YNFKEQ. The DNA of the CDR3 is TGTGCCAGCAGCCAAGATACCCGGACTAGCGGAACTTACTCCTACAATGAGCAGTTCTTC. It codes for CASSQDTRTSGTYSYNEQFF.